This T cell receptor beta chain appears in the sequencing data of a study of CD8 T cells in Susac syndrome. General study points: In Susac syndrome, CD4+ T cell repertoires lacked any clonal expansion.

In regard to this clonotype: Its target is unknown.

Random hexamers served to reverse transcribe about 0.5 to 1 ug RNA. Multiplex PCR with immunoSEQ amplified the TCR beta CDR3 across 54 Vbeta and 13 Jbeta. One entry per CDR3 protein, called by TCRdb with MiXCR from the immunoSEQ multiplex PCR reads. This table holds fewer than 200,000 distinct CDR3 sequences, 90% to 95% found once. Looked up from germline, CDR1 is LGHNA and CDR2 is YSLEER. The CDR3 has 15 residues. Trimming shortened V by 0 bases and J by 3 bases, and 9 bases separated the two germline ends. This clonotype was obtained from a human donor with Susac syndrome. The sample consisted of CD4+ T cells from PBMCs. V and J are TRBV4-3 and TRBJ1-5, with no clear D. CDR3 protein: CASSQDGYNNQPQHF. The CDR3 DNA follows: TGCGCCAGCAGCCAAGACGGGTACAACAATCAGCCCCAGCATTTT.